One and the same sample provided the 14 T cell receptor beta chains below, sequenced in a study of cytomegalovirus exposure and HLA in healthy donors. Primers: 60 Vbeta forward and 13 Jbeta reverse. Profiled with immunoSEQ multiplex PCR; TCRdb holds only in-frame clones, not every one. The profile shows around 130,000 clones, around 8.5% of them singletons. Sequencing was carried out using PBMCs. The source is a middle-aged man in good health and CMV-seronegative.

The chain couples TRBV29-1 to TRBJ1-5, with D possibly TRBD1 on 6 matching bases. V lost 7 bases and J lost 4, with 14 bases in between. This CDR3 comprises 13 residues. CDR1 SQVTM and CDR2 ANQGSEA come from the germline V gene. This CDR3 reads CSALLQGNQPQHF. In DNA, the CDR3 is TGCAGCGCCTTGCTTCAGGGGAATCAGCCCCAGCATTTT.

In this sample, this clone turned up a few times. This chain uses TRBV6-5 with TRBJ1-2; perhaps TRBD1 as D (5 bases). The CDR3 runs to 13 residues. The V end was cut by 7 bases, the J end by 13 bases, with 22 bases between. Germline CDR1 reads MNHEY; CDR2 reads SVGAGI. In DNA form, the CDR3 reads TGTGCCAGCAAGCTCCGGGGGGGGTTTGAAGGCACCTTC. Translating gives CASKLRGGFEGTF.

V is TRBV15 and J is TRBJ2-3; TRBD1 matches 8 bases. The trim removed 1 base at V and 6 bases at J, leaving 6 bases unmatched. CDR3 length: 15 amino acids. Germline CDR1 and CDR2: LNHNV and YYDKDF (reference sequence). The CDR3 coding sequence is TGTGCCACCAGCAGAGGAGGACAGGGTGTGGATACGCAGTATTTT. Translating gives CATSRGGQGVDTQYF. Using reference TRBV15 and TRBJ2-3 for the parts outside the CDR3, the full variable domain is DAMVIQNPRYQVTQFGKPVTLSCSQTLNHNVMYWYQQKSSQAPKLLFHYYDKDFNNEADTPDNFQSRRPNTSFCFLDIRSPGLGDTAMYLCATSRGGQGVDTQYFGPGTRLTVL.

The chain has TRBV18 and TRBJ2-5; 10 nucleotides match TRBD2. The CDR3 extends over 14 amino acids. The germline gives CDR1 KGHSH, CDR2 LQKENI. The ends lost 3 bases at V and 3 bases at J; junction bases unmatched: 1. The CDR3 is CASSPGLAKETQYF. In nucleotides, the CDR3 is TGTGCCAGCTCACCGGGACTAGCGAAAGAGACCCAGTACTTC.

This clone was counted a few times. The V gene is TRBV14, the J gene TRBJ1-2; a weak D match, TRBD1 (5 bases). V was pared by 2 bases and J by 8 bases, with 12 bases between. CDR3 length equals 13 residues. CDR1 and CDR2 from the germline V gene are SGHDN and FVKESK. The CDR3 DNA follows: TGTGCCAGCAGCCAAACGGGGGGTTACGGCTACACCTTC. It is translated as CASSQTGGYGYTF.

This clone appeared a few times. The V and J genes are TRBV6-6 and TRBJ1-4; D remains ambiguous. Germline values: CDR1 MNHNY, CDR2 SVGAGI (reference sequence). V was pared by 7 bases and J by 1 base, with 10 bases between. The CDR3 consists of 14 residues. CDR3 protein: CASTDGLTNEKLFF. The CDR3 DNA reads TGTGCCAGCACCGACGGGTTAACTAATGAAAAACTGTTTTTT.

V is TRBV19 and J is TRBJ2-7, with a weak D call TRBD1 (6 bases). The CDR3 runs to 12 residues. V gave up 7 bases and J gave up 7 bases, with 14 bases separating them. The germline V gene encodes CDR1 LNHDA and CDR2 SQIVND (reference sequence). Here the CDR3 reads CASNQGPGEQYF. In DNA form, the CDR3 reads TGTGCCAGTAATCAGGGGCCAGGGGAGCAGTACTTC.

The rearrangement links TRBV2 to TRBJ2-6; the match to TRBD1 covers 7 bases. Germline V CDR1 and CDR2: SNHLY, FYNNEI. V shed 4 bases, J shed 4 bases, and the junction held 10 bases outside the gene matches. The CDR3 extends over 17 amino acids. The CDR3 coding sequence is TGTGCCAGCAGTGGATTCAGGGGGTCGTCAGGGGCCAACGTCCTGACTTTC. Translation: CASSGFRGSSGANVLTF.

The chain combines TRBV18 with TRBJ1-4; possibly TRBD1 for D (6 bases). The CDR3 has 18 amino acids. Trimming cost V 4 bases and J 0 bases, with 18 bases left between them. Germline CDR1 KGHSH, CDR2 LQKENI. CDR3 amino acids: CASSLYGQNAATNEKLFF. The CDR3 region has the DNA TGTGCCAGCTCACTTTACGGACAGAATGCCGCAACTAATGAAAAACTGTTTTTT.

V gene TRBV2 combines with J gene TRBJ2-5, with 8 positions matching TRBD1. The end of the DNA is better explained by TRBJ2-7, so the J call may be wrong. The CDR3 consists of 14 residues. Germline lookup yields CDR1 SNHLY and CDR2 FYNNEI. In nucleotides, the CDR3 is TGTGCCAGCAGCCCCCGGGACAGGACCTACGAGCAGTACTTC. Translating gives CASSPRDRTYEQYF.

On this clone: One end of the junction fails to match germline, which may point to a read error. The chain carries TRBV5-1 and TRBJ1-6, with D maybe TRBD1 (5 bases). Per germline, CDR1 SGHRS and CDR2 YFSETQ. The CDR3 sequence is 15 residues long. CDR3 protein: CASSLTGGYSSPLHF. CDR3 coding DNA: TGCGCCAGCAGCTTGACAGGAGGGTATAGTTCACCCCTCCACTTT.

This chain links TRBV27 with TRBJ1-6, with 7 bases that match TRBD1. V was pared by 5 bases and J by 9 bases, with 4 bases of the junction left unmatched. From germline, CDR1 is MNHEY and CDR2 SMNVEV (reference sequence). The CDR3 loop spans 13 amino acids. CDR3 DNA: TGTGCCAGCAGTCCCGGGACAGTTTCACCCCTCCACTTT. Translated, it gives CASSPGTVSPLHF.

This rearrangement joins TRBV19 to TRBJ2-7; TRBD1 is a possible D gene (5 bases). This CDR3 has 15 amino acids. CDR1 is LNHDA and CDR2 is SQIVND in the germline V gene (reference sequence). The ends were cut back, 11 bases at V and 0 bases at J, with 20 bases in the middle. The CDR3 loop is CAQSRTGWDSYEQYF. In nucleotides, the CDR3 is TGTGCCCAATCCCGTACAGGATGGGACTCCTACGAGCAGTACTTC.

This clone was counted once. The J gene is TRBJ1-2, the V gene TRBV27; D gene uncertain. CDR3 length: 14 residues. Trimming removed 0 bases at V and 2 bases at J, with 7 bases between. Germline V gives CDR1 MNHEY, CDR2 SMNVEV (reference sequence). The CDR3 reads CASSLSRKNYGYTF. The CDR3 nucleotides read TGTGCCAGCAGTTTATCGCGGAAGAACTATGGCTACACCTTC.